These 26 T cell receptor beta chains came from one sample sequenced in a study of human T cells and chemical hapten exposure. RNA extraction used unfractionated whole blood as the source of total RNA. TCRdb re-called the 5' RACE reads with MiXCR, one entry per CDR3 protein. This table has 100,000 to 120,000 distinct CDR3 sequences, approximately 20% appearing once. The receptor source for this set is a human donor in good health.

This clonotype was seen only a few times. J is TRBJ2-3 and V is TRBV6-5; 8 bases fit TRBD2. The CDR3 has 16 residues. Germline lookup yields CDR1 MNHEY and CDR2 SVGAGI. V shed 4 bases and J 3 bases; nucleotides not matched to a gene: 9. The chain's CDR3 is CASSSLTSDATDTQYF. The CDR3 DNA sequence: TGTGCCAGCAGTTCTTTGACTAGCGACGCTACAGATACGCAGTATTTT.

This clonotype was counted only a few times. V is TRBV27 and J is TRBJ1-2; D is unclear. Trimming cost V 2 bases and J 3 bases, with 10 bases left between them. The CDR3 runs to 14 residues. Germline loops: CDR1 MNHEY, CDR2 SMNVEV (reference sequence). In DNA, the CDR3 is TGTGCCAGCAGTTTAAATCCAGACTACTATGGCTACACCTTC. It specifies CASSLNPDYYGYTF.

This clonotype was detected only a few times. The V gene is TRBV10-3, the J gene TRBJ1-3; D remains unclear. V gave up 4 bases and J gave up 2 bases, with 6 bases separating them. The CDR3 runs to 13 residues. Germline V gives CDR1 ENHRY, CDR2 SYGVKD. The CDR3 loop is CAISVGAGNTIYF. In DNA form, the CDR3 reads TGTGCCATCAGTGTCGGGGCTGGAAACACCATATATTTT.

This clonotype was observed a few times. The chain combines TRBV10-1 with TRBJ2-3; D is uncertain. The CDR3 covers 14 residues. Deletions cut 0 bases from V and 2 bases from J, with 6 bases between. The germline gives CDR1 WNHNN, CDR2 SYGVQD (reference sequence). This chain's CDR3 is CASSESGPTDTQYF. In nucleotides, the CDR3 is TGCGCCAGCAGTGAGTCCGGGCCCACAGATACGCAGTATTTT.

The genes are TRBV2 and TRBJ1-1; D not resolved. The CDR3 is 12 residues long. CDR1 SNHLY and CDR2 FYNNEI come from the germline V gene. The V end lost 5 bases, the J end lost 3 bases, and 7 bases lay between the germline ends. CDR3 coding DNA: TGTGCCAGCAGTCGGGGTTACACTGAAGCTTTCTTT. Its translation is CASSRGYTEAFF.

J is TRBJ2-4 and V is TRBV23-1; 8 positions match TRBD1. TRBV23-1 is identified as an open reading frame with a role that is uncertain. With 0 bases clipped from V and 2 bases from J, the junction kept 15 bases outside the gene matches. CDR3 size: 20 residues. CDR3 region: CASSQSDGPDRAETKNIQYF. CDR3 DNA: TGCGCCAGCAGTCAATCAGATGGTCCGGACAGGGCGGAAACCAAAAACATTCAGTACTTC.

This clonotype was recorded at least ten times. The chain recombines TRBV7-2 with TRBJ2-3, with 14 bases fitting TRBD2. V shed 5 bases and J 0 bases; nucleotides not matched to a gene: 7. This CDR3 comprises 18 residues. The germline V gene has CDR1 SGHTA and CDR2 FQGNSA. The CDR3 nucleotides read TGTGCCAGCAGCCCCCGGACTAGCGGGAGGTGGAGCACAGATACGCAGTATTTT. Encoded protein: CASSPRTSGRWSTDTQYF.

This clonotype was found a few times. The V and J genes are TRBV6-6 and TRBJ2-4, with 9 positions matching TRBD1. Germline V lookup: CDR1 MNHNY, CDR2 SVGAGI (reference sequence). CDR3 length: 18 amino acids. V shed 5 bases and J 7 bases; nucleotides not matched to a gene: 18. DNA for the CDR3: TGTGCCAGCAGTCCGGGTCCGGGACAGGGAGGAGCCTGGAACATTCAGTACTTC. Protein product: CASSPGPGQGGAWNIQYF.

The chain is built from TRBV5-4 and TRBJ2-7; TRBD2 agrees at 15 bases. Germline CDR1 and CDR2: SGHNT and YYREEE (reference sequence). The CDR3 is made up of 17 amino acids. Trimming cost V 4 bases and J 1 base; bases outside gene matches: 6. For the CDR3, the DNA is TGTGCCAGCAGCCTTGGGACTAGCGGGAGGAGGTCCTACGAGCAGTACTTC. The encoded protein is CASSLGTSGRRSYEQYF.

This clonotype was recorded at least ten times. This chain connects TRBV4-1 to TRBJ2-3; possibly TRBD2 for D (5 bases). The CDR3 is 18 amino acids. Per the germline V gene, CDR1 is MGHRA and CDR2 is YSYEKL. Trimming took off 2 bases at V and 1 base at J, with 19 bases between the two ends. The CDR3: CASSQRPRGIQRTDTQYF. CDR3 DNA: TGCGCCAGCAGCCAACGCCCGAGAGGGATTCAGCGCACAGATACGCAGTATTTT.

This clonotype was found a few times. The J gene is TRBJ2-2, the V gene TRBV7-9, with D unresolved. The CDR3 consists of 15 residues. Germline CDR1 reads SEHNR; CDR2 reads FQNEAQ (reference sequence). With 8 bases removed from V and 2 bases from J, the gap between germline ends came to 15 bases. The CDR3 here is CASRYARSNTGELFF. The CDR3 bases are TGTGCCAGCCGCTACGCGCGCTCAAACACCGGGGAGCTGTTTTTT.

This clonotype was detected a few times. This sequence joins TRBV12-3 or TRBV12-4 and TRBJ1-5; TRBD1 aligns across 7 bases. Losses at the gene ends were 5 bases for V and 1 base for J; bases not matched to a gene: 5. This CDR3 spans 15 amino acids. CDR3 coding DNA: TGTGCCAGCAGTCTAGGGACAGTCAGCAATCAGCCCCAGCATTTT. It is translated as CASSLGTVSNQPQHF.

V usage is TRBV12-3 or TRBV12-4 and J usage is TRBJ1-2, with D unclear. The CDR3 runs to 17 residues. V was trimmed by 2 bases and J by 4 bases, leaving 20 bases between them. The CDR3 is CASSLMGGGLGRYGYTF. The CDR3, as DNA: TGTGCCAGCAGTTTAATGGGCGGTGGTCTCGGTCGCTATGGCTACACCTTC.

The chain links TRBV7-9 to TRBJ1-2; D uncertain. V was cut by 1 base and J by 4 bases, with 16 bases left in between. The germline V gene encodes CDR1 SEHNR and CDR2 FQNEAQ (reference sequence). The CDR3 loop spans 16 amino acids. Here the CDR3 DNA reads TGTGCCAGCAGCTTAGTGAAAGGCAGTCTTGGCTATGGCTACACCTTC. Protein sequence: CASSLVKGSLGYGYTF.

The chain employs TRBV5-6 and TRBJ2-7; D is uncertain. The germline V gene has CDR1 SGHDT and CDR2 YYEEEE. There are 14 residues in the CDR3. The germline V and J ends were trimmed by 0 bases and 2 bases, with 9 bases remaining between them. CDR3 sequence (DNA): TGTGCCAGCAGCTTGGTCCCTACCACCTACGAGCAGTACTTC. This gives the protein CASSLVPTTYEQYF.

At least ten counts were recorded for this clonotype. The DNA of the CDR3 is TGTGCCAGCAAAGGAGGGGGGTCCTACGAGCAGTACTTC. This gives the protein CASKGGGSYEQYF. This chain connects TRBV6-2 or TRBV6-3 to TRBJ2-7, with D perhaps being TRBD1 or TRBD2 (6 bases each). This CDR3 comprises 13 residues. The V end was cut by 7 bases, the J end by 1 base, with 11 bases between. CDR1 is MNHEY, CDR2 SVGEGT, per germline.

This clonotype occurred a few times. The J gene is TRBJ2-7, the V gene TRBV20-1, with TRBD2 matching 11 bases. V shed 4 bases and J 2 bases; nucleotides not matched to a gene: 7. Germline V gene data show CDR1 as DFQATT and CDR2 as SNEGSKA (reference sequence). The CDR3 covers 15 residues. The DNA for the CDR3 is TGCAGTGCTACCCTCCCGGGACTAGCGGCCTACGAGCAGTACTTC. The encoded protein is CSATLPGLAAYEQYF.

This clonotype was counted a few times. V gene TRBV2 combines with J gene TRBJ2-7; weak D call: TRBD1 (7 bases). The V gene lost 5 bases and the J gene lost 4 bases, with 21 bases spanning the gap. The CDR3 is 16 residues long. Germline loops: CDR1 SNHLY, CDR2 FYNNEI. CDR3 in DNA: TGTGCCAGCAGTAAACAGGGGAAGGCGGGGTCGTACGAGCAGTACTTC. It is translated as CASSKQGKAGSYEQYF. The variable domain in full, with the rest retrieved from reference TRBV2 and TRBJ2-7, is EPEVTQTPSHQVTQMGQEVILRCVPISNHLYFYWYRQILGQKVEFLVSFYNNEISEKSEIFDDQFSVERPDGSNFTLKIRSTKLEDSAMYFCASSKQGKAGSYEQYFGPGTRLTVT.

This clonotype came up a few times. This chain uses TRBV7-9 with TRBJ1-6; TRBD1 might be the D (5 bases). The germline V gene encodes CDR1 SEHNR and CDR2 FQNEAQ (reference sequence). The CDR3 totals 15 residues. The V end was cut by 5 bases, the J end by 10 bases, with 18 bases between. The CDR3 nucleotides read TGTGCCAGCAGCCCCCACTCTGGGGCTAACTCACCCCTCCACTTT. It encodes CASSPHSGANSPLHF.

V usage is TRBV28 and J usage is TRBJ1-5; D is possibly TRBD1 (5 bases). V was pared by 8 bases and J by 7 bases, with 15 bases between. The CDR3 consists of 13 residues. Germline V CDR1 and CDR2: MDHEN, SYDVKM. CDR3 nucleotides: TGTGCCAGCCGCCTGGTAGGGACCCAGCCCCAGCATTTT. Its protein is CASRLVGTQPQHF.

This chain links TRBV9 with TRBJ2-3; a weak D match, TRBD2 (5 bases). Germline CDR1 is SGDLS and CDR2 is YYNGEE. The CDR3 has 19 residues. V shed 0 bases and J shed 0 bases, with 20 bases lying between them. The CDR3 loop is CASSVADSFRRRSTDTQYF. DNA for the CDR3: TGTGCCAGCAGCGTAGCTGACTCTTTCCGGAGGCGTAGCACAGATACGCAGTATTTT.

This clonotype was picked up a small number of times. The chain is built from TRBV28 and TRBJ2-7, with D unclear. Germline CDR1 MDHEN, CDR2 SYDVKM. This CDR3 comprises 11 residues. V shed 3 bases and J shed 7 bases, with 7 bases lying between them. CDR3 in DNA: TGTGCCAGCAGTTTGCGGACGGAGCAGTACTTC. Encoded protein: CASSLRTEQYF.

The genes are TRBV12-5 and TRBJ2-2, with 7 bases fitting TRBD2. The CDR3 has 18 amino acids. From germline, CDR1 is LGHNT and CDR2 FRNRAP. V trimming: 0 bases; J trimming: 6 bases; junction bases outside the gene matches: 13. DNA for the CDR3: TGTGCTAGTGGTTTGGTACCCGGCGGGAGTCGTTTCCCCGGGGAGCTGTTTTTT. Translating it yields CASGLVPGGSRFPGELFF.

This clonotype was seen a few times. V gene TRBV5-1 combines with J gene TRBJ2-1; 8 bases align to TRBD2. The CDR3 runs 15 residues. V was pared by 4 bases and J by 2 bases, with 5 bases of the junction left unmatched. Germline CDR1 is SGHRS and CDR2 is YFSETQ. CDR3 nucleotide sequence: TGCGCCAGCAGCGTCCCAGCGGGAGCCTACAATGAGCAGTTCTTC. It yields the protein CASSVPAGAYNEQFF.

This clonotype was counted a few times. This rearrangement joins TRBV5-6 to TRBJ2-2, with unresolved D. The ends were cut back, 0 bases at V and 5 bases at J, with 5 bases in the middle. The CDR3 length is 13 residues. The germline gives CDR1 SGHDT, CDR2 YYEEEE. CDR3 coding DNA: TGTGCCAGCAGCTTGGTAGGAACCGGGGAGCTGTTTTTT. This translates into CASSLVGTGELFF.

In its sample, this clonotype was seen once. This chain connects TRBV6-5 to TRBJ1-2; D is uncertain. Trimming removed 3 bases at V and 6 bases at J, with 20 bases between. The germline V gene encodes CDR1 MNHEY and CDR2 SVGAGI. The CDR3 loop spans 16 amino acids. The CDR3 here is CASSYAGAMGSNGYTF. The CDR3 region has the DNA TGTGCCAGCAGTTATGCGGGCGCAATGGGTAGTAATGGCTACACCTTC.